This TCR beta chain was profiled in a study of vaccination effects on CD4 cells after COVID-19. The study's findings and limits: Researchers reported few convalescent patients and no early post-infection timepoints in the study.

CDR1 and CDR2 from the germline V gene are MDHEN and SYDVKM. This CDR3 spans 16 amino acids. Trimming pared 1 base from V and 7 bases from J, leaving 17 bases between. Generated by immunoSEQ multiplex PCR, the TCRdb table keeps only in-frame clones and is missing some. This table has about 60,000 clones, about four fifths appearing once. This clone came up a few times. Its antigen is not identified. Within the ViraFEST assay, antigen-specific CD4+ T cells underwent expansion with viral peptide pools prior to sequencing. Following 10 days of culture, CD4+ T cells were isolated. They grew roughly 2 million PBMC in each well, adding 9.5 to 10 IU/ml IL-2 and 7.5 to 10 ug/ml peptides. On days 3 and 7, fresh IL-2 medium replaced half the medium.

The source was CD4+ T cells from PBMCs cultured with HCoV-229E spike peptides, collected before COVID-19 vaccination. The genes are TRBV28 and TRBJ2-1; possible D gene TRBD1, 5 bases. This receptor was taken from a human donor who received a COVID-19 vaccine. DNA of the CDR3: TGTGCCAGCAGTTTATTTAGGGGTGGTGATTGGAATGAGCAGTTCTTC. Protein: CASSLFRGGDWNEQFF.